The sequence of this T cell receptor beta chain was determined in a study of Ad26.COV2.S vaccination and SARS-CoV-2 variants. Study background: Ad26.COV2.S was injected intramuscularly once or twice, 56 days apart.

The protocol was immunoSEQ multiplex PCR, while the TCRdb copy is restricted to in-frame clones and leaves out a portion. The data hold about 480,000 clones, with roughly 85% observed a single time. Comment on this clone: Its antigen is currently unknown.

Treatment reported: about 20 received Ad26.COV2.S at low or high dose, single or two shots; roughly 5 received placebo; per-sample allocation not given. Day 63 following the first vaccine or placebo injection was when the samples were taken. CDR1 and CDR2 from the germline V gene are MGHDK and SYGVNS. The CDR3 runs 13 residues. Trimming left V 8 bases short and J 5 bases short, with 13 bases between. Study findings and constraints: Reportedly, after vaccination the spike-specific CD8+ and CD4+ T cell responses displayed substantial breadth. Vaccine recipients surpassed placebo recipients in spike-specific TCR breadth.

This receptor was identified in a person aged 18 to 59 who received the Ad26.COV2.S COVID-19 vaccine or a placebo. Sequencing used peripheral blood, obtained in a trial of Ad26.COV2.S vaccine versus placebo. This chain links TRBV25-1 with TRBJ2-1, with D maybe TRBD2 (6 bases). In DNA, the CDR3 is TGTGCCAGCGGGCGGGGCGGAGACAATGAGCAGTTCTTC. Residues: CASGRGGDNEQFF.